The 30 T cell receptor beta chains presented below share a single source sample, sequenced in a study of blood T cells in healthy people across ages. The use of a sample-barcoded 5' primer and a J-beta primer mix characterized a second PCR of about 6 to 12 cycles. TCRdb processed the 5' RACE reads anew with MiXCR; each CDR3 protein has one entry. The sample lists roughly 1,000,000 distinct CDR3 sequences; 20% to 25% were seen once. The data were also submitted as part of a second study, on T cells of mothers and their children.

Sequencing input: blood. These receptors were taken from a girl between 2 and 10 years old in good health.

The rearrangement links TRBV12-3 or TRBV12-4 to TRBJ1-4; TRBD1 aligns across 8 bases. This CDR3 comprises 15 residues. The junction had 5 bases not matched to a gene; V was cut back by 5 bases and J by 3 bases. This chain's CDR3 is CASSTTTGANEKLFF. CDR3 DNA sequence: TGTGCCAGCAGTACCACGACAGGGGCTAATGAAAAACTGTTTTTT.

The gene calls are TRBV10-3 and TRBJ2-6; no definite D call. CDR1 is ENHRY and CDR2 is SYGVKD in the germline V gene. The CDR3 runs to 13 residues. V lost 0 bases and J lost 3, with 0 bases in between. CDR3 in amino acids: CAISESGANVLTF. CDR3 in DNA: TGTGCCATCAGTGAGTCTGGGGCCAACGTCCTGACTTTC.

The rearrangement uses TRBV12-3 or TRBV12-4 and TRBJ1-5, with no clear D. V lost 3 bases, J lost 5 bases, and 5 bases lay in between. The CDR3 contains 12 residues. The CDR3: CASSLWDQPQHF. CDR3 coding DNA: TGTGCCAGCAGTTTGTGGGATCAGCCCCAGCATTTT.

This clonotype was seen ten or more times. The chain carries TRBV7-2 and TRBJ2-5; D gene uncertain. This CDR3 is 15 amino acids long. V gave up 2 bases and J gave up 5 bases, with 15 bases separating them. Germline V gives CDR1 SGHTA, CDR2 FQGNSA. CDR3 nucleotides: TGTGCCAGCAGCTTATCCCTATTTGGTTGGGAGACCCAGTACTTC. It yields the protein CASSLSLFGWETQYF.

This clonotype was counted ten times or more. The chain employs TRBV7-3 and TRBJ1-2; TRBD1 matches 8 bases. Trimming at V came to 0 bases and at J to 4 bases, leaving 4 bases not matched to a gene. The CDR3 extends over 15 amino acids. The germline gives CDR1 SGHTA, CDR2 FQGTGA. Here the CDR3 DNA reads TGTGCCAGCAGCTTAACTTCGGGACAGGCCTATGGCTACACCTTC. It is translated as CASSLTSGQAYGYTF.

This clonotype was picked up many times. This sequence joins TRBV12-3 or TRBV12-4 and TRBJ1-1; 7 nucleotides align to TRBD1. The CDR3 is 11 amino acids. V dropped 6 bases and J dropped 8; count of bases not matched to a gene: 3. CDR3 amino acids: CASSSTGEAFF. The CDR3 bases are TGTGCCAGCAGCTCGACAGGGGAAGCTTTCTTT.

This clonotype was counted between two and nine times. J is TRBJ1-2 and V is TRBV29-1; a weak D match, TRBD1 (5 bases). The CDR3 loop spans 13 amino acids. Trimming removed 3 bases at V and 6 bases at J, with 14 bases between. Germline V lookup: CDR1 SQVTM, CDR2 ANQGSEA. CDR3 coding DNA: TGCAGCGTTGATGGGACCGGTAGAGATGGCTACACCTTC. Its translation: CSVDGTGRDGYTF.

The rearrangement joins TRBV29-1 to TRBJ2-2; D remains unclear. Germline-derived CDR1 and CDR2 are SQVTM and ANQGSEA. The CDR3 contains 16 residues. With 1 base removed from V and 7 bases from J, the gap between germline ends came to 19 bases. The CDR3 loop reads CSVEVSPAFDGGELFF. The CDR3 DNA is TGCAGCGTTGAAGTCAGCCCCGCCTTCGATGGCGGGGAGCTGTTTTTT.

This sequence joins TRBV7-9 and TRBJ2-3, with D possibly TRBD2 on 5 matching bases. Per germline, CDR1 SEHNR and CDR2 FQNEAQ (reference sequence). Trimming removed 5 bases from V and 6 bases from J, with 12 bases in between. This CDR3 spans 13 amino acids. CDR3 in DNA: TGTGCCAGCAGCCAAACTGGCGGGGATACGCAGTATTTT. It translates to CASSQTGGDTQYF.

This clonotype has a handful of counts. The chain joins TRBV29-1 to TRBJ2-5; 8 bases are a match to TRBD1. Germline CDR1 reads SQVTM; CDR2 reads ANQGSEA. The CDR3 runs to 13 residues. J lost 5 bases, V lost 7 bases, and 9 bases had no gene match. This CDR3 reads CSGLTGDGETQYF. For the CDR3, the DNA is TGCAGCGGCTTGACAGGGGATGGTGAGACCCAGTACTTC.

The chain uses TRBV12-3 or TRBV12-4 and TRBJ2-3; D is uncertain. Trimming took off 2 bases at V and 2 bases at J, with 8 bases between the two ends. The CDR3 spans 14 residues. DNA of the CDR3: TGTGCCAGCAGTTTACAAGTAGCCACAGATACGCAGTATTTT. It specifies CASSLQVATDTQYF.

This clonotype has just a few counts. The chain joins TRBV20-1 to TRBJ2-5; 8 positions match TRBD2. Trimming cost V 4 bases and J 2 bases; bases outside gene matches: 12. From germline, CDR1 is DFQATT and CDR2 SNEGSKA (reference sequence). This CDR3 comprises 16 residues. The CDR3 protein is CSAISPSGGPQETQYF. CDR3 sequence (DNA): TGCAGTGCTATCTCTCCGTCGGGAGGGCCGCAAGAGACCCAGTACTTC.

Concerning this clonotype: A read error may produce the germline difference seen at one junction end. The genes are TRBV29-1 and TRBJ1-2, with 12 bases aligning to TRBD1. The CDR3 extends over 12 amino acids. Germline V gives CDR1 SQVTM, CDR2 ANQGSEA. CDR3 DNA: TGCAGCGTTGTTGGGACAGGGGGCGGACGCCCCTTC. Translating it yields CSVVGTGGGRPF. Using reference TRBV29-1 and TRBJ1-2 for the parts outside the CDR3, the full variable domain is SAVISQKPSRDICQRGTSLTIQCQVDSQVTMMFWYRQQPGQSLTLIATANQGSEATYESGFVIDKFPISRPNLTFSTLTVSNMSPEDSSIYLCSVVGTGGGRPFGSGTRLTVV.

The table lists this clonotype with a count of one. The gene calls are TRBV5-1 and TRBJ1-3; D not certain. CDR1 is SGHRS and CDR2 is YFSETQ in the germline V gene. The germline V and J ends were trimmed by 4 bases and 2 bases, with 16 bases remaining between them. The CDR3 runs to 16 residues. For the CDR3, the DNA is TGCGCCAGCAGCATACCTACATCGACCCCTGGAAACACCATATATTTT. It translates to CASSIPTSTPGNTIYF.

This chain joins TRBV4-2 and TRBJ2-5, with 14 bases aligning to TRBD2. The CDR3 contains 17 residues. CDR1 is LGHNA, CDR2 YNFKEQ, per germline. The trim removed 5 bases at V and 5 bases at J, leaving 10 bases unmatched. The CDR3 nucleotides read TGTGCCAGCAGCGCCCAACCGGGACTAGCGGGAGACGAGACCCAGTACTTC. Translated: CASSAQPGLAGDETQYF.

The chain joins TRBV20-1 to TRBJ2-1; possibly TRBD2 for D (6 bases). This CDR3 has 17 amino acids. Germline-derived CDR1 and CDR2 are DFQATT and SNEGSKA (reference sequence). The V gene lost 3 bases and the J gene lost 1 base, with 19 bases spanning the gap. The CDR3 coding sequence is TGCAGTGCTAGGGGGTGGTCGGGAGATGGATCCTACAATGAGCAGTTCTTC. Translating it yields CSARGWSGDGSYNEQFF.

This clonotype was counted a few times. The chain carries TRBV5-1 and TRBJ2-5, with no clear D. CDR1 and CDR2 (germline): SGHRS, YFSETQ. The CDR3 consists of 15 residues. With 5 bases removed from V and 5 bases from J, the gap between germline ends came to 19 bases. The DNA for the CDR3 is TGCGCCAGCAGGTCCAGAGTGGGTACAGAGGAGACCCAGTACTTC. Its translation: CASRSRVGTEETQYF.

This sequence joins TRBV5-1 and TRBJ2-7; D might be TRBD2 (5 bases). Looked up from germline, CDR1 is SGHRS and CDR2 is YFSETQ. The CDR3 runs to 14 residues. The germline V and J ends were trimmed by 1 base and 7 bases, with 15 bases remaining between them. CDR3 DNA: TGCGCCAGCAGCTTGTCTGGGTATCCGGGAGAGCAGTACTTC. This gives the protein CASSLSGYPGEQYF.

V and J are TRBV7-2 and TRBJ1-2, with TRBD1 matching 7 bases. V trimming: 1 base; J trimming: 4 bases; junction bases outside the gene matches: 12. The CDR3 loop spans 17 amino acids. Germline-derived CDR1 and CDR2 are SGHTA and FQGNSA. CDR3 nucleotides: TGTGCCAGCAGCTTAGGTCGAGGGGAGGGGGCGGTCTATGGCTACACCTTC. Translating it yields CASSLGRGEGAVYGYTF.

For the CDR3, the DNA is TGCAGTGCTTCGGGGGACCTTCTCTACGAGCAGTACTTC. Protein sequence: CSASGDLLYEQYF. The chain combines TRBV20-1 with TRBJ2-7; possibly TRBD2 for D (6 bases). Germline V lookup: CDR1 DFQATT, CDR2 SNEGSKA (reference sequence). Trimming shortened V by 5 bases and J by 3 bases, and 14 bases separated the two germline ends. The CDR3 has 13 residues.

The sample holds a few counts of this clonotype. The DNA for the CDR3 is TGTGCCAGCAGCCATGGAGCGGGAGGCACAGATACGCAGTATTTT. Its protein product is CASSHGAGGTDTQYF. The chain combines TRBV7-3 with TRBJ2-3; TRBD2 agrees at 8 bases. The ends lost 5 bases at V and 1 base at J; junction bases unmatched: 5. The CDR3 is 15 amino acids. The germline V gene encodes CDR1 SGHTA and CDR2 FQGTGA.

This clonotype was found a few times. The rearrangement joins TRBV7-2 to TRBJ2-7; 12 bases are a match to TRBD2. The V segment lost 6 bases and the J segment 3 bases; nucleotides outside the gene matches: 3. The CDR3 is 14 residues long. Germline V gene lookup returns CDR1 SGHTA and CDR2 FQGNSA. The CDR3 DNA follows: TGTGCCAGCAGTAGGACTAGCGGGGACTACGAGCAGTACTTC. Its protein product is CASSRTSGDYEQYF.

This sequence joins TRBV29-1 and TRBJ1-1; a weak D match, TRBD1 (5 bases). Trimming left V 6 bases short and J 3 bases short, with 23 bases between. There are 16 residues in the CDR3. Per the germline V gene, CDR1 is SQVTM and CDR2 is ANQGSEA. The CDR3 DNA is TGCAGCGTGGCCGGGGCCCTCCCAGGCCACGACACTGAAGCTTTCTTT. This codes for CSVAGALPGHDTEAFF.

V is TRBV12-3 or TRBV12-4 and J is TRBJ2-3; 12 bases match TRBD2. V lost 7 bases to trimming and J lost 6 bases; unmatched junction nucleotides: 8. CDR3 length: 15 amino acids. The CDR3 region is CASKQQGTSGDTQYF. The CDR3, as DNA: TGTGCCAGCAAGCAGCAGGGGACTAGCGGGGATACGCAGTATTTT.

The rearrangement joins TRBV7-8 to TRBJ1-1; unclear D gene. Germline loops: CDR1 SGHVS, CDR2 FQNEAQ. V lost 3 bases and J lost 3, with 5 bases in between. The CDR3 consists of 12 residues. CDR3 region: CASSFQYTEAFF. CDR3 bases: TGTGCCAGCAGCTTCCAGTACACTGAAGCTTTCTTT. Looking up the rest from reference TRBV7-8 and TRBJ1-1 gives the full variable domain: GAGVSQSPRYKVAKRGQDVALRCDPISGHVSLFWYQQALGQGPEFLTYFQNEAQLDKSGLPSDRFFAERPEGSVSTLKIQRTQQEDSAVYLCASSFQYTEAFFGQGTRLTVV.

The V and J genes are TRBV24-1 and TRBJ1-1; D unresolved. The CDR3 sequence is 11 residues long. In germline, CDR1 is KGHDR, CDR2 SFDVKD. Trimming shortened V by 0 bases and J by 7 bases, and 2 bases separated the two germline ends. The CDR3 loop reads CATSDLFEAFF. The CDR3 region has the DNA TGTGCCACCAGTGATTTGTTTGAAGCTTTCTTT.

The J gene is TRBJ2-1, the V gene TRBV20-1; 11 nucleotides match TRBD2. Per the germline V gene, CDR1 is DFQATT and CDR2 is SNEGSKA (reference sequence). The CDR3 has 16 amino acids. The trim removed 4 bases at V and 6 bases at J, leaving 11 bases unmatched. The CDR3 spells CSATDSGRALRNEQFF. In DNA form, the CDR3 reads TGCAGTGCTACGGATAGCGGGAGGGCCCTACGCAATGAGCAGTTCTTC.

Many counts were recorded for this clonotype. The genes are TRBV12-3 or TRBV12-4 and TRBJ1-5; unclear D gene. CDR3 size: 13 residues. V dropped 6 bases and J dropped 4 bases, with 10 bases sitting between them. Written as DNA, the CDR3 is TGTGCCAGCAGCTTGACGGCGAATCAGCCCCAGCATTTT. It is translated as CASSLTANQPQHF.

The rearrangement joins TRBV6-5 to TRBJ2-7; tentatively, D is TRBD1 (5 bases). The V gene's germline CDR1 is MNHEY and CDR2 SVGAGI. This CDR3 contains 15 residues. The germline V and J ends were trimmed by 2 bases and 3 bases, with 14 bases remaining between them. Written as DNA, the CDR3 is TGTGCCAGCAGTTACGTAAGGGGTTTCCTCTACGAGCAGTACTTC. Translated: CASSYVRGFLYEQYF.

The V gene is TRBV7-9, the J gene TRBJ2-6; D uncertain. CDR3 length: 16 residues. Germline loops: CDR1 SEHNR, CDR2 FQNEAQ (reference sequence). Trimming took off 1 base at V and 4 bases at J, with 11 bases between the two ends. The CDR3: CASSLEYETGANVLTF. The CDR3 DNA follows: TGTGCCAGCAGCTTAGAATACGAAACCGGGGCCAACGTCCTGACTTTC. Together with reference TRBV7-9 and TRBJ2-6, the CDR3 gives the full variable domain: DTGVSQNPRHKITKRGQNVTFRCDPISEHNRLYWYRQTLGQGPEFLTYFQNEAQLEKSRLLSDRFSAERPKGSFSTLEIQRTEQGDSAMYLCASSLEYETGANVLTFGAGSRLTVL.